This T cell receptor beta chain was sequenced for a study of T cells in Graves' hyperthyroidism and ophthalmopathy. Study summary: Upon initial diagnosis and before any treatment, peripheral blood was collected. Study-wide results and limits: The blood repertoire included most of the expanded thyroid clonotypes above 0.001.

Each person with ophthalmopathy scored at least 3 on the Clinical Activity Score, reached NOSPECS grade 4 or higher, and had been ill under 3 months. Uncontrolled infection, other autoimmune disease, pregnancy or lactation barred patients from enrollment. Template material for amplifying TCR beta CDR3 regions consisted of RNA transcripts. A first-round RT-PCR of the TCR CDR3 used the HTBI primer set. TCRdb recomputed calls from the multiplex PCR reads with MiXCR, one row per CDR3 protein. The table has roughly 530,000 distinct CDR3 sequences, 15% to 20% seen once. This clonotype was recorded a few times. Its specificity is not known. The V gene's germline CDR1 is MNHEY and CDR2 SMNVEV (reference sequence). V lost 6 bases to trimming and J lost 0 bases; unmatched junction nucleotides: 5. CDR3 length: 15 amino acids.

Sequences were obtained from blood. The clonotype originates from a woman aged 18-29 years with Graves' ophthalmopathy. This chain joins TRBV27 and TRBJ2-1, with 7 bases matching TRBD2. Written as DNA, the CDR3 is TGTGCCAGCAGGTTGGGAGGGTCCTCCTACAATGAGCAGTTCTTC. This sequence encodes CASRLGGSSYNEQFF.